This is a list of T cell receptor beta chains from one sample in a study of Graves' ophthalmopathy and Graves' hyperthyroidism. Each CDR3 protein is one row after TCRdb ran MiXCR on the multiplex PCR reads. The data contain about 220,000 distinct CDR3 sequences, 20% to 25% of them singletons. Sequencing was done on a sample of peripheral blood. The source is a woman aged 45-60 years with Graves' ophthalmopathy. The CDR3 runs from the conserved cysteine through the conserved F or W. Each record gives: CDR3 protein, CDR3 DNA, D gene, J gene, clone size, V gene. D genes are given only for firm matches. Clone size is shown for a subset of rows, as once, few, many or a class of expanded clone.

CASGRPGGNGEQYF,TGTGCCAGCGGTAGACCCGGGGGGAATGGAGAGCAGTACTTC,TRBD2,TRBJ2-7,NA,TRBV6-2/TRBV6-3
CANGQKETQYF,TGTGCCAACGGACAGAAAGAGACCCAGTACTTC,NA,TRBJ2-5,many,TRBV2
CASSPTSLIAGVRYEQYF,TGTGCCAGCAGCCCCACGTCGTTAATAGCGGGAGTTCGGTACGAGCAGTACTTC,TRBD2,TRBJ2-7,many,TRBV11-1
CASSLKAMNTEAFF,TGTGCCAGCAGTTTAAAGGCAATGAACACTGAAGCTTTCTTT,NA,TRBJ1-1,many,TRBV12-3/TRBV12-4
CASREALGTGGSPLHF,TGTGCCAGCAGGGAAGCCCTAGGGACAGGGGGATCACCCCTCCACTTT,TRBD1,TRBJ1-6,many,TRBV6-1
CASSLRGGADTQYF,TGCGCCAGCAGCTTGCGGGGAGGGGCAGATACGCAGTATTTT,TRBD2,TRBJ2-3,many,TRBV5-1
CASSTGQGRRETQYF,TGCGCCAGCAGCACGGGACAGGGAAGGCGGGAGACCCAGTACTTC,TRBD1,TRBJ2-5,many,TRBV5-1
CSARDQLNQPQHF,TGCAGTGCTAGAGACCAGCTCAATCAGCCCCAGCATTTT,NA,TRBJ1-5,many,TRBV20-1
CASSLLGRQETQYF,TGTGCCAGCAGTTTACTAGGGAGGCAAGAGACCCAGTACTTC,NA,TRBJ2-5,many,TRBV28
CASSGLAGVLEQYF,TGTGCCAGCAGCGGACTAGCGGGGGTTTTGGAGCAGTACTTC,TRBD2,TRBJ2-7,many,TRBV12-3/TRBV12-4
CASSQGGSYEQYF,TGTGCCAGCTCACAGGGCGGGTCCTACGAGCAGTACTTC,NA,TRBJ2-7,many,TRBV6-5
CATSDSTGSDIQYF,TGTGCCACCAGTGATTCGACAGGCTCAGACATTCAGTACTTC,NA,TRBJ2-4,many,TRBV24-1
CASTGWSDTEAFF,TGCGCCAGCACGGGCTGGTCGGACACTGAAGCTTTCTTT,NA,TRBJ1-1,many,TRBV10-2
CAWSRGAEAFF,TGTGCCTGGAGTCGGGGGGCTGAAGCTTTCTTT,NA,TRBJ1-1,many,TRBV30
CASRARLAGGRQYF,TGTGCCAGCAGAGCCCGACTAGCGGGAGGGCGGCAGTACTTC,TRBD2,TRBJ2-7,many,TRBV6-1
CASSLAGRAYEQYF,TGTGCCAGCAGTTTAGCGGGCAGAGCCTACGAGCAGTACTTC,NA,TRBJ2-7,many,TRBV12-3/TRBV12-4
CATSDAGQTSGANVLTF,TGTGCCACCAGTGATGCGGGACAGACCTCTGGGGCCAACGTCCTGACTTTC,NA,TRBJ2-6,many,TRBV24-1
CASSDSVEGRGLSYEQYF,TGTGCCAGCAGCGATTCGGTTGAGGGCAGGGGGCTCTCCTACGAGCAGTACTTC,TRBD1,TRBJ2-7,many,TRBV9
CASSLGGPSDYGYTF,TGTGCCAGCAGCTTAGGGGGCCCTTCCGACTATGGCTACACCTTC,NA,TRBJ1-2,many,TRBV7-2
CAWSLGQSYNSPLHF,TGTGCCTGGAGTTTAGGACAGTCTTATAATTCACCCCTCCACTTT,NA,TRBJ1-6,many,TRBV30
CASSLGAGANGYTF,TGTGCCAGCAGCTTGGGCGCAGGGGCAAACGGCTACACCTTC,NA,TRBJ1-2,many,TRBV7-9
CASSEHKSLTRETQYF,TGTGCCAGCAGTGAACACAAATCCTTGACTCGAGAGACCCAGTACTTC,NA,TRBJ2-5,many,TRBV6-1
CASSEVDRGLPSEQYF,TGCGCCAGCAGTGAGGTGGACAGGGGGCTTCCGTCCGAGCAGTACTTC,TRBD1,TRBJ2-7,NA,TRBV10-1
CASSLELGAEWRF,TGTGCCAGCAGTTTAGAGTTGGGGGCGGAGTGGCGTTTT,NA,TRBJ1-1,many,TRBV12-3/TRBV12-4
CASSQGPGGNSPLHF,TGTGCCAGCAGCCAAGGCCCCGGGGGGAATTCACCCCTCCACTTT,NA,TRBJ1-6,NA,TRBV14
CASSQYGSGANVLTF,TGTGCCAGCAGCCAATACGGGTCAGGGGCCAACGTCCTGACTTTC,NA,TRBJ2-6,NA,TRBV3-1
CASSLERGGRAQEQYF,TGTGCCAGCAGCTTAGAACGTGGCGGGAGGGCCCAAGAGCAGTACTTC,TRBD2,TRBJ2-7,many,TRBV11-2
CASSPWRDANTGELFF,TGTGCCAGCTCACCTTGGAGGGACGCGAACACCGGGGAGCTGTTTTTT,NA,TRBJ2-2,few,TRBV18
CASSLGAPNQPQHF,TGTGCCAGCAGTTTGGGGGCGCCCAATCAGCCCCAGCATTTT,NA,TRBJ1-5,many,TRBV12-3/TRBV12-4
CASSIGYGGGTGELFF,TGTGCCAGTAGTATAGGTTACGGGGGGGGCACCGGGGAGCTGTTTTTT,TRBD2,TRBJ2-2,NA,TRBV19
CASSIAGGQYGYTF,TGTGCCAGTAGTATCGCAGGGGGCCAGTATGGCTACACCTTC,TRBD1,TRBJ1-2,NA,TRBV19
CAWSVTGGLGPEAFF,TGTGCCTGGAGTGTCACAGGGGGCCTGGGACCTGAAGCTTTCTTT,TRBD1,TRBJ1-1,many,TRBV30
CAWSDPGGPNYGYTF,TGTGCCTGGAGTGATCCGGGGGGCCCTAACTATGGCTACACCTTC,NA,TRBJ1-2,NA,TRBV30